This T cell receptor (beta chain) was captured by sequencing in a study of STAT5B mutations in CD4+ large granular lymphocyte leukemia. The V gene's germline CDR1 is KGHSH and CDR2 LQKENI. The CDR3 contains 13 residues. V lost 2 bases, J lost 8 bases, and 12 bases lay in between. Buffy coats from healthy blood donors served as controls. This clone was observed a few times. Sequencing was at survey level. The repertoire was sequenced with immunoSEQ multiplex PCR; TCRdb's copy has only in-frame clones and lacks some. The sample records some 32,000 clones, roughly 70% being singletons. The sequence came from a human donor in good health. The specimen was CD4+ T cells from blood buffy coats. The chain has TRBV18 and TRBJ1-1; D unclear. The chain's CDR3 is CASSPSTGVEAFF. The CDR3 bases are TGTGCCAGCTCACCATCAACGGGCGTCGAAGCTTTCTTT.